Listed below are T cell receptor beta chains from one sample, sequenced in a study of read filtering for tumor transcriptome and immune sequencing. TCRdb re-called the reads through MiXCR, storing one row per CDR3 protein. The top ten clones hold approximately 11% of a sample with fewer than 150,000 distinct CDR3 sequences, 13% of them seen once. The sequenced sample consisted of a population of CD138-negative cells sorted from bone marrow. The receptor set was obtained from a donor aged 40 or over with multiple myeloma. Both conserved end residues are part of each CDR3. D genes are given only for firm matches. Not all rows give a size; the values are once, few, many and, for expanded clones, a class.

many	TRBV7-9	13	NA	TRBJ2-5	CASSLVVKETQYF	TGTGCCAGCAGCTTAGTAGTCAAAGAGACCCAGTACTTC
many	TRBV5-1	15	TRBD1	TRBJ2-5	CASSSRQGAWETQYF	TGCGCCAGCAGCTCTAGACAGGGGGCGTGGGAGACCCAGTACTTC
many	TRBV18	14	TRBD1	TRBJ1-1	CASSSGQGAPAAFF	TGTGCCAGCTCATCGGGACAGGGGGCGCCGGCAGCTTTCTTT
many	TRBV11-2	18	NA	TRBJ1-1	CASSLGSPGFSMNTEAFF	TGTGCCAGCAGCTTAGGATCGCCGGGGTTCAGCATGAACACTGAAGCTTTCTTT
NA	TRBV12-3/TRBV12-4	14	TRBD1	TRBJ1-2	CASSFESGGHGYTF	TGTGCCAGCAGTTTCGAGTCAGGGGGACATGGCTACACCTTC
many	TRBV27	15	NA	TRBJ2-1	CASSFPGKGLVEQFF	TGTGCCAGCAGTTTCCCCGGGAAGGGTTTAGTTGAGCAGTTCTTC
many	TRBV29-1	13	TRBD1	TRBJ2-3	CSTTDRTTDTQYF	TGCAGCACCACGGACAGGACCACAGATACGCAGTATTTT
few	TRBV3-1	17	TRBD2	TRBJ2-7	CASSQDGIAGPRVEQYF	TGTGCCAGCAGCCAAGATGGGATAGCGGGACCGAGGGTCGAGCAGTACTTC
many	TRBV11-2	13	NA	TRBJ2-2	CASSFEETGELFF	TGTGCCAGCAGCTTCGAGGAGACCGGGGAGCTGTTTTTT
NA	TRBV5-4	14	NA	TRBJ2-2	CASSLWRGTGELFF	TGTGCCAGCAGCTTGTGGCGTGGAACCGGGGAGCTGTTTTTT
many	TRBV19	16	NA	TRBJ2-6	CASSPGLNSGANVLTF	TGTGCCAGCTCCCCTGGGTTGAACTCTGGGGCCAACGTCCTGACTTTC
many	TRBV7-8	16	TRBD1	TRBJ1-5	CASSLVGTGGVQPQHF	TGTGCCAGCAGCTTAGTGGGAACAGGGGGCGTTCAGCCCCAGCATTTT
many	TRBV18	15	NA	TRBJ1-5	CASSPADRGNQPQHF	TGTGCCAGCTCACCAGCCGACAGAGGCAATCAGCCCCAGCATTTT
NA	TRBV20-1	13	NA	TRBJ2-3	CSAEKGSTDTQYF	TGCAGTGCGGAAAAGGGGTCCACAGATACGCAGTATTTT
few	TRBV7-2	15	TRBD2	TRBJ2-1	CASSTASGSDNEQFF	TGTGCCAGCAGTACGGCTAGCGGGAGTGACAATGAGCAGTTCTTC
NA	TRBV6-5	12	NA	TRBJ2-1	CACSFPSGEQFF	TGTGCCTGCAGTTTTCCCTCGGGAGAGCAGTTCTTC
NA	TRBV30	14	NA	TRBJ1-1	CAWRPPGGPTEAFF	TGTGCCTGGCGGCCCCCCGGGGGGCCCACTGAAGCTTTCTTT
many	TRBV20-1	13	NA	TRBJ1-2	CSARVGTTYGYTF	TGCAGTGCTAGAGTGGGGACAACCTATGGCTACACCTTC
many	TRBV19	13	NA	TRBJ2-1	CASSTLRESEQFF	TGTGCCAGTAGTACCCTACGGGAGAGTGAGCAGTTCTTC
many	TRBV5-1	18	TRBD2	TRBJ2-5	CASSRNSPSGGSQETQYF	TGCGCCAGCAGCCGTAATTCCCCCAGCGGGGGGTCCCAAGAGACCCAGTACTTC
many	TRBV6-6	13	NA	TRBJ1-5	CASIPDSNQPQHF	TGTGCCAGTATCCCGGACAGCAATCAGCCCCAGCATTTT
NA	TRBV29-1	11	NA	TRBJ2-1	CSGHSDNEQFF	TGCAGCGGTCACTCGGACAATGAGCAGTTCTTC
many	TRBV6-1	13	NA	TRBJ2-5	CASSELGPETQYF	TGTGCCAGCAGTGAACTGGGGCCTGAGACCCAGTACTTC
many	TRBV6-5	12	NA	TRBJ1-1	CASRSQNTEAFF	TGTGCCAGCAGGTCTCAGAACACTGAAGCTTTCTTT
many	TRBV12-3/TRBV12-4	10	NA	TRBJ2-2	CASSHRELFF	TGTGCCAGCAGTCACCGGGAGCTGTTTTTT
many	TRBV7-2	14	NA	TRBJ1-2	CASSPNPVGTSYTF	TGTGCCAGCAGCCCCAACCCAGTGGGCACGAGCTACACCTTC
many	TRBV6-1	14	NA	TRBJ1-1	CASSEGLANTEAFF	TGTGCCAGCAGTGAAGGGTTGGCGAACACTGAAGCTTTCTTT
many	TRBV7-2	16	TRBD1	TRBJ1-1	CASSAQTGVVNTEAFF	TGTGCCAGCAGCGCACAGACAGGGGTGGTGAACACTGAAGCTTTCTTT
many	TRBV4-2	16	NA	TRBJ1-5	CASSQDARGSNQPQHF	TGTGCCAGCAGCCAAGACGCGCGGGGAAGCAATCAGCCCCAGCATTTT